This T cell receptor (beta chain) was captured by sequencing in a study of blood T cell repertoires in COVID-19. Study as a whole: The samples span acute and convalescent COVID-19 from the United States, Italy and Spain. In each case, the material was cDNA or gDNA derived from T cells, B-cell-depleted T cells, or PBMCs.

This CDR3 has 15 residues. The V gene lost 3 bases and the J gene lost 1 base, with 10 bases spanning the gap. Germline V gene data show CDR1 as MDHEN and CDR2 as SYDVKM. Data came from immunoSEQ multiplex PCR; TCRdb stores just in-frame clones and leaves some out. This sample has about 220,000 clones; 80% to 90% occur once, and the top ten carry approximately 4%. Clinical history as reported by participants underpinned cohort assignment. People in the exposed group encountered a COVID-19 case within 2 weeks before entering the study. This sequence was found in a woman in her thirties or forties who had been exposed to COVID-19. The chain employs TRBV28 and TRBJ1-5; no definite D call. Specimen: PBMCs or T cells enriched from blood (not recorded which). CDR3 nucleotides: TGTGCCAGCAGTTTGCCCCCGCAGAGCAATCAGCCCCAGCATTTT. Translating it yields CASSLPPQSNQPQHF.